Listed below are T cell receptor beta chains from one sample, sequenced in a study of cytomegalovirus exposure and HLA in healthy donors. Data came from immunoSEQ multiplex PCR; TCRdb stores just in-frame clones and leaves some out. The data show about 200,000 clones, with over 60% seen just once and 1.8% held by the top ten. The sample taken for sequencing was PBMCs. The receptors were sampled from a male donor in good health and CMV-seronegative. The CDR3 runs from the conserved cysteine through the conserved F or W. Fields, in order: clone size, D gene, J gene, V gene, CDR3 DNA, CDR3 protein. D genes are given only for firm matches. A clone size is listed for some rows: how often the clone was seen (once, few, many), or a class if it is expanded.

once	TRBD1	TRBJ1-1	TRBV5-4	TGTGCCAGCAGCTTGGGGGGACAGGGTGAAGCTTTCTTT	CASSLGGQGEAFF
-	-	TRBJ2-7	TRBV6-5	TGTGCCAGCAGTTCCTTGGCGGGTCTTCCCTACGAGCAGTACTTC	CASSSLAGLPYEQYF
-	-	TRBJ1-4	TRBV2	TGTGCCAGCAGTGTTACGGGGATTGTTGAAAAACTGTTTTTT	CASSVTGIVEKLFF
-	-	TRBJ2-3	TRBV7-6	TGTGCCAGCAGCTTAGCCCCGGGGGGCACAGATACGCAGTATTTT	CASSLAPGGTDTQYF
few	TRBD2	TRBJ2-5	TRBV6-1	TGTGCCAGCACAGTGAGCGGGGGGGCGGCGGAGACCCAGTACTTC	CASTVSGGAAETQYF
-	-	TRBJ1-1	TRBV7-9	TGTGCCAGCAGCGCTAGAGGCGGATTGAACACTGAAGCTTTCTTT	CASSARGGLNTEAFF
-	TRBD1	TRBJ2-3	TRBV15	TGTGCCACCAGCAGCCATCCCGGGACAGGGGAGTTGGCAGATACGCAGTATTTT	CATSSHPGTGELADTQYF
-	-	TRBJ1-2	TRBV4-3	TGCGCCAGCAGCCAGGGGCCCGCTGACTATGGCTACACCTTC	CASSQGPADYGYTF
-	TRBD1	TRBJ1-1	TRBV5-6	TGTGCCAGCAGCCTCGACAGGGGTAGTATGAACACTGAAGCTTTCTTT	CASSLDRGSMNTEAFF
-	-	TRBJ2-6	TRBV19	TGTGCCAGTAGTATTTACTCGAGCTCTGGGGCCAACGTCCTGACTTTC	CASSIYSSSGANVLTF
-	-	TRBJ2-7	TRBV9	TGTGCCAGCAGCCCCTCCCCGGCTAGTTCCCACGAGCAGTACTTC	CASSPSPASSHEQYF
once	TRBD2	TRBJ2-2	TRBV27	TGTGCCAGCAGTTCGACTAGCGGGACCGGGGAGCTGTTTTTT	CASSSTSGTGELFF
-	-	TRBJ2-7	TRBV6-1	TGTGCCAGCAGGAGACAGGAACGATCCTACGAGCAGTACTTC	CASRRQERSYEQYF
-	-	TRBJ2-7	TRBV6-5	TGTGCCAGCATGGGGCGCGCGTTCCCCTACGAGCAGTACTTC	CASMGRAFPYEQYF
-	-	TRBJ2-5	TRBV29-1	TGCAGCGCCCTCCGAGACCAAGAGACCCAGTACTTC	CSALRDQETQYF
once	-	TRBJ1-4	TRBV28	TGTGCCAGCAGGGGGGCAGGGCTGTTTTTT	CASRGAGLFF
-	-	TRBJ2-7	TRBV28	TGTGCCAGCAGTTTAACGGGGTTCTACGAGCAGTACTTC	CASSLTGFYEQYF
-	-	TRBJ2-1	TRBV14	TGTGCCAGCAGCAGCCCGACTAGAAATGTCGGCAATGAGCAGTTCTTC	CASSSPTRNVGNEQFF
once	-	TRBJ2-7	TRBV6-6	TGTGCCAGCAGTTACACAGCAAGCGAGCAGTACTTC	CASSYTASEQYF
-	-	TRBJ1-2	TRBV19	TGTGCCAGTAGTATGTCGGGGAACTATGGCTACACCTTC	CASSMSGNYGYTF
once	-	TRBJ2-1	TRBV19	TGTGCCAGTAGTACAGAGAACAGGGCCCACAATGAGCAGTTCTTC	CASSTENRAHNEQFF
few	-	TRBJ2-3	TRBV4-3	TGCGCCAGCAGCTCCCGCGGGTCAGATACGCAGTATTTT	CASSSRGSDTQYF
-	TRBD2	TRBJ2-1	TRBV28	TGTGCCAGCAGCACACTAGCGGGGGACAATGAGCAGTTCTTC	CASSTLAGDNEQFF
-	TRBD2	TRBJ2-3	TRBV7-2	TGTGCCACCGAAGCTAGCGGGGGGGCGCCTAGCACAGATACGCAGTATTTT	CATEASGGAPSTDTQYF
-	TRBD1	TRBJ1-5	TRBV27	TGTGCCAGCAGTCCTGACAGGGTTCAGCCCCAGCATTTT	CASSPDRVQPQHF
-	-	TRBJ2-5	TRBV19	TGTGCCAGCGGGGTTCAAGAGACCCAGTACTTC	CASGVQETQYF
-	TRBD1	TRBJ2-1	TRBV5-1	TGCGCCAGCAGCTTGGAAAGGGGGCCTTACAATGAGCAGTTCTTC	CASSLERGPYNEQFF
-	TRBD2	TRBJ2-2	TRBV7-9	TGTGCCAGCAGCACCTTTTCTAGCGGGAGTACCGGGGAGCTGTTTTTT	CASSTFSSGSTGELFF
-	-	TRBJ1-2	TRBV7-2	TGTGCCAGCAGCTTAAAGATTGAGGGCGGGAATGGCTACACCTTC	CASSLKIEGGNGYTF